A selection of T cell receptor beta chains follows, all from one sample in a study of identical twins. TCRdb ran MiXCR on the 5' RACE reads and lists one entry per CDR3 protein. The repertoire holds fewer than 650,000 distinct CDR3 sequences, more than 9% seen once, with approximately 3% in the top ten. In addition, the sample was reused for a study of yellow fever vaccine responses in identical twins.

The sequencing input was PBMCs. The receptor set was obtained from a woman aged 18-35 years in good health. Both conserved end residues are part of each CDR3. D genes are given only for firm matches. The size entry is marked missing in some rows and otherwise reads once, few, many or a size class.

D gene,CDR3 length,J gene,V gene,clone size,CDR3 protein,CDR3 DNA
.,16,TRBJ2-2,TRBV4-1,.,CASSQNRVEVTGELFF,TGCGCCAGCAGCCAGAACAGGGTCGAGGTCACCGGGGAGCTGTTTTTT
.,19,TRBJ2-3,TRBV14,.,CASSQERGGRDRSYGTQYF,TGTGCCAGCAGCCAAGAAAGAGGAGGGCGGGACAGATCATATGGTACGCAGTATTTT
TRBD2,17,TRBJ2-3,TRBV2,many,CASSEVPLAGDGDTQYF,TGTGCCAGCAGTGAGGTCCCTCTAGCGGGAGACGGAGATACGCAGTATTTT
.,13,TRBJ2-5,TRBV5-1,few,CASMGRQQETQYF,TGCGCCAGCATGGGCAGGCAACAAGAGACCCAGTACTTC
.,14,TRBJ1-1,TRBV5-1,many,CASSLGRVHTEAFF,TGCGCCAGCAGTTTAGGCAGGGTCCACACTGAAGCTTTCTTT
.,14,TRBJ1-1,TRBV7-9,many,CASSSDSLDTEAFF,TGTGCCAGCAGCTCGGACAGCCTCGACACTGAAGCTTTCTTT
.,15,TRBJ1-4,TRBV25-1,.,CASSEYIKGNEKLFF,TGTGCCAGCAGTGAATACATAAAGGGTAATGAAAAACTGTTTTTT
TRBD1,12,TRBJ1-1,TRBV20-1,few,CSAGQGYTEAFF,TGCAGTGCTGGACAGGGGTACACTGAAGCTTTCTTT
.,14,TRBJ1-2,TRBV3-1,.,CASSLGRGRAGYTF,TGTGCCAGCAGCCTTGGAAGGGGGAGGGCTGGCTACACCTTC
.,16,TRBJ1-6,TRBV5-5,few,CASSLLRGAANSPLHF,TGTGCCAGCAGCCTCCTCAGGGGCGCCGCTAATTCACCCCTCCACTTT
.,13,TRBJ2-5,TRBV24-1,many,CATRGTAQETQYF,TGTGCCACGCGCGGGACGGCCCAAGAGACCCAGTACTTC
TRBD2,16,TRBJ2-1,TRBV20-1,many,CSARAVRGGPGNEQFF,TGCAGTGCTAGAGCCGTGCGGGGGGGCCCCGGGAATGAGCAGTTCTTC
TRBD2,19,TRBJ2-3,TRBV4-3,many,CASSVRWLAESASTDTQYF,TGCGCCAGCAGCGTCCGGTGGCTAGCGGAGTCCGCTAGCACAGATACGCAGTATTTT
.,13,TRBJ1-2,TRBV5-5,.,CASSLAGLDGYTF,TGTGCCAGCAGCTTGGCAGGGTTAGATGGCTACACCTTC
.,14,TRBJ1-2,TRBV9,many,CASSVVGGSYGYTF,TGTGCCAGCAGCGTAGTTGGGGGCTCCTATGGCTACACCTTC
.,14,TRBJ2-2,TRBV4-3,.,CASSQGYGTGELFF,TGCGCCAGCAGCCAAGGATACGGGACCGGGGAGCTGTTTTTT
TRBD1,13,TRBJ1-6,TRBV28,.,CATRDRYNSPLHF,TGTGCCACCAGGGACAGGTATAATTCACCCCTCCACTTT
.,14,TRBJ2-5,TRBV5-1,few,CASSLTGYQETQYF,TGCGCCAGCAGCTTGACGGGGTACCAAGAGACCCAGTACTTC
TRBD2,15,TRBJ2-3,TRBV2,.,CASSVGGRSTDTQYF,TGTGCCAGCAGTGTCGGCGGGAGGAGCACAGATACGCAGTATTTT
.,17,TRBJ2-1,TRBV4-3,many,CASSQDSWASPDNEQFF,TGCGCCAGCAGCCAAGACTCTTGGGCTAGCCCAGACAATGAGCAGTTCTTC
.,14,TRBJ2-1,TRBV27,.,CASALASSGNEQFF,TGTGCCAGCGCACTAGCATCCTCGGGCAATGAGCAGTTCTTC
.,13,TRBJ2-5,TRBV6-5,.,CASSSELQETQYF,TGTGCCAGCAGTTCTGAGCTCCAAGAGACCCAGTACTTC
TRBD2,17,TRBJ2-7,TRBV12-3/TRBV12-4,.,CASSLLAGGINVYEQYF,TGTGCCAGCAGTCTTCTAGCGGGAGGAATTAACGTATACGAGCAGTACTTC
.,14,TRBJ2-5,TRBV9,.,CASSGVAVQETQYF,TGTGCCAGCAGCGGGGTAGCCGTCCAAGAGACCCAGTACTTC
.,14,TRBJ2-3,TRBV24-1,.,CATSDSWDGDTQYF,TGTGCCACCAGTGATTCGTGGGACGGAGATACGCAGTATTTT
.,13,TRBJ2-7,TRBV6-1,.,CASSITGFYEQYF,TGTGCCAGCAGTATAACAGGGTTCTACGAGCAGTACTTC
.,14,TRBJ2-7,TRBV5-1,many,CASSLGASSFEQYF,TGCGCCAGCAGCTTGGGGGCTAGCTCATTCGAGCAGTACTTC
TRBD2,15,TRBJ2-5,TRBV18,many,CASSPITGGQETQYF,TGTGCCAGCTCACCGATCACGGGAGGCCAAGAGACCCAGTACTTC
TRBD2,18,TRBJ2-5,TRBV7-2,.,CASSLARLAGGILETQYF,TGTGCCAGCAGCTTAGCGCGGCTAGCGGGAGGGATACTCGAGACCCAGTACTTC
.,16,TRBJ2-2,TRBV5-5,.,CASSSPQPKNTGELFF,TGTGCCAGCAGCTCGCCCCAACCTAAGAACACCGGGGAGCTGTTTTTT
TRBD1,15,TRBJ2-3,TRBV28,.,CASRQQGVGTDTQYF,TGTGCCAGCAGACAACAGGGGGTTGGGACAGATACGCAGTATTTT